A selection of T cell receptor beta chains follows, all from one sample in a study of sequential checkpoint blockade in melanoma. The assay was immunoSEQ multiplex PCR, and TCRdb's table has in-frame clones only and misses some. This sample has around 12,000 clones, with 61% found just once. Sequences were derived from CD8+ T cells sorted from blood (inferred from file names), sampled from a patient given nivolumab and ipilimumab in sequence. These receptors were taken from a human donor with melanoma. CDR3s include the opening cysteine and the closing phenylalanine or tryptophan. D genes are given only for firm matches. Only some rows state a clone size, as once, few, many or a class for expanded clones.

abundance	d_gene	v_gene	j_gene	CDR3aa	CDR3nt
-	TRBD2	TRBV6-1	TRBJ2-7	CASSETGTTSYEQYF	TGTGCCAGCAGTGAAACCGGGACTACCTCCTACGAGCAGTACTTC
-	-	TRBV7-9	TRBJ1-4	CASSLSGVGWEKLFF	TGTGCCAGCAGCCTGAGCGGGGTCGGTTGGGAAAAACTGTTTTTT
-	TRBD2	TRBV10-3	TRBJ2-7	CAISESPGLTYEQYF	TGTGCCATCAGTGAGTCCCCGGGACTAACCTACGAGCAGTACTTC
-	-	TRBV2	TRBJ1-1	CASSALPVAGTEAFF	TGTGCCAGCAGTGCGTTGCCAGTAGCGGGGACTGAAGCTTTCTTT
-	TRBD2	TRBV4-1	TRBJ2-3	CASSRLAGTDTQYF	TGCGCCAGCAGCCGACTAGCGGGGACAGATACGCAGTATTTT
-	TRBD2	TRBV5-3	TRBJ2-2	CARSLVASGGPKPNTGELFF	TGTGCCAGAAGCTTGGTGGCTAGCGGGGGGCCTAAGCCGAACACCGGGGAGCTGTTTTTT
-	-	TRBV7-8	TRBJ2-7	CASSAGREQYF	TGTGCCAGCAGCGCGGGTCGCGAGCAGTACTTC
-	-	TRBV15	TRBJ2-3	CATSREGGAPDTQYF	TGTGCCACCAGCAGAGAAGGAGGGGCCCCAGATACGCAGTATTTT
-	TRBD1	TRBV4-2	TRBJ1-4	CASSNYQGAQGTNEKLFF	TGTGCCAGCAGCAACTATCAGGGGGCGCAGGGAACTAATGAAAAACTGTTTTTT
-	TRBD1	TRBV19	TRBJ2-5	CATGQKRTQYF	TGTGCCACGGGACAGAAGAGGACCCAGTACTTC
-	TRBD1	TRBV4-1	TRBJ2-6	CASSPGTGITAGANVLTF	TGCGCCAGCAGCCCCGGGACAGGCATCACGGCGGGGGCCAACGTCCTGACTTTC
-	-	TRBV27	TRBJ2-7	CASSSDYTYEQYF	TGTGCCAGCAGTTCTGACTACACCTACGAGCAGTACTTC
medium-sized	TRBD2	TRBV19	TRBJ2-7	CASSIHEVALAGDSTTTYEQYF	TGTGCCAGTAGTATTCACGAAGTCGCGCTAGCGGGAGATTCAACAACTACCTACGAGCAGTACTTC
-	-	TRBV2	TRBJ1-5	CASTSSFTGGLNQPQHF	TGTGCCAGCACCTCTTCCTTTACCGGGGGGCTGAATCAGCCCCAGCATTTT
-	-	TRBV5-1	TRBJ2-7	CASKEGQGMSEQYF	TGCGCCAGCAAAGAGGGACAAGGGATGAGCGAGCAGTACTTC
once	TRBD2	TRBV9	TRBJ2-7	CASSSGGSGAVYEQYF	TGTGCCAGCAGCTCTGGGGGTAGCGGGGCTGTTTACGAGCAGTACTTC
-	TRBD1	TRBV12-5	TRBJ1-5	CASGFWTGRGHSNQPQHF	TGTGCTAGTGGTTTCTGGACAGGGAGAGGACATAGCAATCAGCCCCAGCATTTT
-	TRBD2	TRBV27	TRBJ2-7	CASSLTSGGYEQYF	TGTGCCAGCAGCTTGACTAGCGGGGGTTACGAGCAGTACTTC
few	TRBD1	TRBV19	TRBJ2-7	CASSWAGTGTYEQYF	TGTGCCAGTAGTTGGGCCGGGACAGGGACCTACGAGCAGTACTTC
few	TRBD1	TRBV7-9	TRBJ1-6	CASSSDWDRWDSPLHF	TGTGCCAGCAGCTCTGACTGGGACAGGTGGGATTCACCCCTCCACTTT
-	-	TRBV28	TRBJ2-2	CASRYESRNTGELFF	TGTGCCAGCAGATACGAATCTAGGAACACCGGGGAGCTGTTTTTT
-	-	TRBV19	TRBJ2-2	CASKVGAGELFF	TGTGCCAGTAAAGTGGGAGCCGGGGAGCTGTTTTTT
-	TRBD1	TRBV7-8	TRBJ2-5	CASSSPRQGIQETQYF	TGTGCCAGCAGCTCTCCCCGACAGGGAATCCAAGAGACCCAGTACTTC
-	-	TRBV10-2	TRBJ2-7	CASSNYYRDSDSYEQYF	TGCGCCAGCAGCAACTACTACCGGGACTCCGACTCCTACGAGCAGTACTTC
once	TRBD1	TRBV29-1	TRBJ1-2	CSVARRGLGYGYTF	TGCAGCGTGGCTCGGAGGGGGCTAGGCTATGGCTACACCTTC
-	-	TRBV27	TRBJ1-2	CASSFGRNYGYTF	TGTGCCAGCAGTTTTGGTCGGAACTATGGCTACACCTTC
-	-	TRBV4-2	TRBJ2-1	CASSQDERLAEEQFF	TGTGCCAGCAGCCAAGACGAGAGGCTAGCTGAGGAGCAGTTCTTC
-	-	TRBV25-1	TRBJ2-5	CASSGPLEGTQYF	TGTGCCAGCTCCGGCCCTCTTGAGGGGACCCAGTACTTC
-	-	TRBV6-5	TRBJ2-2	CASSYGETGELFF	TGTGCCAGCAGTTACGGAGAAACCGGGGAGCTGTTTTTT